The entry below describes one TCR beta chain. Libraries were prepared by immunoSEQ multiplex PCR; TCRdb keeps only in-frame clonotypes and omits some of them. The profile covers about 240,000 clones, with 80% to 85% appearing a single time and less than 4% taken by the ten largest. Germline V gene data show CDR1 as SNHLY and CDR2 as FYNNEI. The CDR3 consists of 15 residues. The ends were cut back, 3 bases at V and 5 bases at J, with 16 bases in the middle. This sample is drawn from a study of blood T cell repertoires in COVID-19. V and J are TRBV2 and TRBJ2-5; maybe TRBD1 (5 bases). The sequencing sample was made of peripheral blood. The sequence came from a young woman with acute or convalescent COVID-19. The CDR3 is CASSENNRLWETQYF. The CDR3 nucleotides read TGTGCCAGCAGTGAGAACAACAGGTTGTGGGAGACCCAGTACTTC.